This T cell receptor beta chain was recovered during a study of post-analysis software for immune sequencing data. Study findings and constraints: Compared with controls, patients had more of roughly five TRBV segments, including TRBV5-6, TRBV5-1 and TRBV20-1.

Unique molecular identifiers tagged the TCR beta cDNA libraries. One entry per CDR3 protein, called by TCRdb with MiXCR from the PCR reads. The sample gives roughly 400,000 distinct CDR3 sequences, 30% to 45% of which show up once; 7.5% to 8.5% is in the top ten. Germline CDR1 and CDR2: MNHEY and SMNVEV (reference sequence). The J segment lost 2 bases and the V segment lost 3 bases, leaving 4 bases of the junction unmatched. There are 15 residues in the CDR3. With regard to this clonotype: Its specificity is not known.

What was sequenced was blood. This sequence joins TRBV27 and TRBJ2-5, with 9 bases fitting TRBD1. This TCR was sampled from a girl aged 2-10 years with multiple sclerosis. The CDR3 spells CASSFTGTGQETQYF. The CDR3 coding sequence is TGTGCCAGCAGTTTCACCGGGACAGGGCAAGAGACCCAGTACTTC.